A few counts support the clone carrying this TCR beta chain. Germline V CDR1 and CDR2: SEHNR, FQNEAQ (reference sequence). The CDR3 is 14 residues long. V lost 5 bases, J lost 3 bases, and 13 bases lay in between. The data originate from a study of stem cell transplantation in POMP-related autoinflammatory disease. The protocol was immunoSEQ multiplex PCR, while the TCRdb copy is restricted to in-frame clones and leaves out a portion. In the table there are over 60,000 clones, roughly 93% of which are singletons. The source of this sequence is a human patient with POMP-related autoinflammation and immune dysregulation (PRAID). Some T cells may possibly be graft donor cells. Sequenced here: CD4+ T cells from PBMCs, sampled after stem cell transplantation. The chain carries TRBV7-9 and TRBJ1-1; D gene uncertain. The CDR3 region is CASSAAVRDTEAFF. As DNA, the CDR3 is TGTGCCAGCAGCGCCGCCGTTCGGGACACTGAAGCTTTCTTT. The full variable domain, rest sourced from reference TRBV7-9 and TRBJ1-1, is DTGVSQNPRHKITKRGQNVTFRCDPISEHNRLYWYRQTLGQGPEFLTYFQNEAQLEKSRLLSDRFSAERPKGSFSTLEIQRTEQGDSAMYLCASSAAVRDTEAFFGQGTRLTVV.